The 3 T cell receptor beta chains listed next were all sequenced from one sample in a study of Graves' ophthalmopathy and Graves' hyperthyroidism. Researchers took RNA transcripts and amplified TCR beta CDR3 regions from them. First-round RT-PCR used HTBI primers; second-round multiplex PCR followed. TCRdb independently ran MiXCR on the multiplex PCR reads; one entry per CDR3 protein. This sample has about 660,000 distinct CDR3 sequences; over 40% occur once, and the top ten carry over 2.5%. The sequencing sample was made of peripheral blood. These receptors originate from an adult man with Graves' ophthalmopathy.

On this clonotype itself: Since a much larger clone is just one base distant, this may be a read error. This chain links TRBV14 with TRBJ1-1, with D possibly matching TRBD1 (6 bases). The CDR3 covers 15 residues. V was shortened by 2 bases and J by 5 bases, with 15 bases between the two germline ends. CDR1 and CDR2 from the germline V gene are SGHDN and FVKESK. The DNA of the CDR3 is TGTGCCAGCAGCCAATTGACTCAGGGGAGGACTGAAGCTTTCTTT. Its translation is CASSQLTQGRTEAFF. The full variable domain, completed using reference TRBV14 and TRBJ1-1, is EAGVTQFPSHSVIEKGQTVTLRCDPISGHDNLYWYRRVMGKEIKFLLHFVKESKQDESGMPNNRFLAERTGGTYSTLKVQPAELEDSGVYFCASSQLTQGRTEAFFGQGTRLTVV.

Worth noting for this clonotype: One end of the junction varies from germline; a read error may be responsible. V usage is TRBV9 and J usage is TRBJ1-1, with D possibly TRBD1 on 6 matching bases. Per germline, CDR1 SGDLS and CDR2 YYNGEE. CDR3 size: 13 residues. In DNA form, the CDR3 reads TGTGCCAGCAGCGAAGGACAGAACACTGAAACTTTCTTT. Translated: CASSEGQNTETFF. The full variable domain, completed using reference TRBV9 and TRBJ1-1, is DSGVTQTPKHLITATGQRVTLRCSPRSGDLSVYWYQQSLDQGLQFLIQYYNGEERAKGNILERFSAQQFPDLHSELNLSSLELGDSALYFCASSEGQNTETFFGQGTRLTVV.

This clonotype was recorded many times. J is TRBJ1-4 and V is TRBV7-9, with D unresolved. The V gene lost 2 bases and the J gene lost 6 bases, with 1 base spanning the gap. The length of the CDR3 is 11 residues. The germline V gene encodes CDR1 SEHNR and CDR2 FQNEAQ (reference sequence). The CDR3 here is CASSLHEKLFF. The CDR3, as DNA: TGTGCCAGCAGCTTACATGAAAAACTGTTTTTT.